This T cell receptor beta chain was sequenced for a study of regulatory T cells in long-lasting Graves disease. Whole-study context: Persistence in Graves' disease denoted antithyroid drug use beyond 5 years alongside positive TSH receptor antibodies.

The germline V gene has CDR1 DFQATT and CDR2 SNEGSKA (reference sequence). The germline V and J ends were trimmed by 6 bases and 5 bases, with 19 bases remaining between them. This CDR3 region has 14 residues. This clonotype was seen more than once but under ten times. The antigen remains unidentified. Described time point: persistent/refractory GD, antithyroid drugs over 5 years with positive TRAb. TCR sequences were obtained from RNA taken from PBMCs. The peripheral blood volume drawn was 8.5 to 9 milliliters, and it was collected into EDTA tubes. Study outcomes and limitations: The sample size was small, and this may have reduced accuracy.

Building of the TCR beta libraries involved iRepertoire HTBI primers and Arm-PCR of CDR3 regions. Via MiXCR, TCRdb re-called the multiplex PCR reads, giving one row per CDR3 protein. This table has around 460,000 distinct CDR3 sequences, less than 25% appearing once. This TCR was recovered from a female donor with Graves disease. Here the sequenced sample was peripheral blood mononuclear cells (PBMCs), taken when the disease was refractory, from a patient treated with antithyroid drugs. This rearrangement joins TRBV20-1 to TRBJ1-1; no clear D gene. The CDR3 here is CSAPGKGGWTEAFF. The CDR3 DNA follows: TGCAGTGCCCCGGGGAAGGGAGGGTGGACTGAAGCTTTCTTT.